Listed here are 16 T cell receptor beta chains from one sample, sequenced in a study of response to subunit inactivated influenza vaccine. Using its own MiXCR run on the RT-PCR reads, TCRdb lists one record per CDR3 protein. The sample contains 150,000 to 200,000 distinct CDR3 sequences, about 10% of which appear only once. Here the sequenced sample was CD8+ T cells sorted from PBMCs, taken approximately 25 months after vaccination. These receptors were taken from a man aged 50 to 69 who received an inactivated influenza vaccine.

There are many counts of this clonotype. The rearrangement uses TRBV9 and TRBJ1-1; D remains ambiguous. Germline V gene sequence: CDR1 SGDLS, CDR2 YYNGEE. This CDR3 spans 17 amino acids. V shed 3 bases and J shed 2 bases, with 20 bases lying between them. CDR3 region: CASSATLGYGSNTEAFF. In nucleotides, the CDR3 is TGTGCCAGCAGCGCAACCTTGGGGTACGGGTCCAACACTGAAGCTTTCTTT.

V is TRBV25-1 and J is TRBJ2-3; TRBD2 aligns across 8 bases. The length of the CDR3 is 17 residues. CDR1 MGHDK and CDR2 SYGVNS come from the germline V gene. The ends lost 1 base at V and 4 bases at J; junction bases unmatched: 10. In DNA form, the CDR3 reads TGTGCCAGCAGTGAATTGGGGCTAGCGGGTGCCGCAGATACGCAGTATTTT. It is translated as CASSELGLAGAADTQYF. The full variable domain, in which reference TRBV25-1 and TRBJ2-3 provide the parts outside the CDR3, is EADIYQTPRYLVIGTGKKITLECSQTMGHDKMYWYQQDPGMELHLIHYSYGVNSTEKGDLSSESTVSRIRTEHFPLTLESARPSHTSQYLCASSELGLAGAADTQYFGPGTRLTVL.

V usage is TRBV27 and J usage is TRBJ2-5; 9 nucleotides match TRBD2. V gave up 3 bases and J gave up 1 base; unmatched junction bases: 6. Looked up from germline, CDR1 is MNHEY and CDR2 is SMNVEV (reference sequence). The CDR3 contains 16 residues. The CDR3 sequence: CASSLEAGGIQETQYF. CDR3 DNA: TGTGCCAGCAGTTTGGAGGCGGGGGGGATCCAAGAGACCCAGTACTTC.

This sequence joins TRBV30 and TRBJ2-1; no firm D call. The CDR3 runs 14 residues. With 0 bases removed from V and 2 bases from J, the gap between germline ends came to 8 bases. The germline V gene has CDR1 GTSNPN and CDR2 SVGIG (reference sequence). DNA of the CDR3: TGTGCCTGGAGTGTTATCAGGCCCTACAATGAGCAGTTCTTC. Residues: CAWSVIRPYNEQFF.

This clonotype has more than one count but fewer than ten. The genes are TRBV6-1 and TRBJ1-1, with D hard to call. The CDR3 runs to 16 residues. Trimming cost V 3 bases and J 3 bases, with 17 bases left between them. Germline assignment: CDR1 MNHNS and CDR2 SASEGT. The DNA for the CDR3 is TGTGCCAGCAGTGACACGGGATTAAATGGGGACACTGAAGCTTTCTTT. Amino acid sequence: CASSDTGLNGDTEAFF.

This clonotype has a handful of counts. The V call is TRBV4-3, the J call TRBJ2-2; the match to TRBD1 covers 9 bases. The CDR3 sequence is 16 residues long. V was pared by 4 bases and J by 3 bases, with 6 bases of the junction left unmatched. Germline V gene lookup returns CDR1 LGHNA and CDR2 YSLEER. The CDR3 DNA follows: TGCGCCAGCAGCCCCAAGGACAGGGGAGACACCGGGGAGCTGTTTTTT. Its translation: CASSPKDRGDTGELFF.

This rearrangement joins TRBV3-1 to TRBJ2-1; 10 bases agree with TRBD1. Losses at the gene ends were 5 bases for V and 7 bases for J; bases not matched to a gene: 17. The CDR3 contains 18 residues. The germline V gene encodes CDR1 LGHDT and CDR2 YNNKEL (reference sequence). The CDR3 protein is CASSKEFPGTGVVNEQFF. Written as DNA, the CDR3 is TGTGCCAGCAGCAAGGAATTCCCCGGGACAGGGGTGGTTAATGAGCAGTTCTTC.

This clonotype was counted between two and nine times. The genes are TRBV7-8 and TRBJ2-2, with 8 bases identical to TRBD2. The CDR3 covers 15 residues. J lost 6 bases, V lost 5 bases, and 8 bases had no gene match. Germline CDR1 is SGHVS and CDR2 is FQNEAQ. In DNA, the CDR3 is TGTGCCAGCAGCCTTTACAGCGGGAGTTCCGGGGAGCTGTTTTTT. It yields the protein CASSLYSGSSGELFF.

This clonotype came up a few times. CDR3 nucleotides: TGTGCCAGCAGTCCCTTTTCGGGAGAGCAGTTCTTC. Translated: CASSPFSGEQFF. The V and J genes are TRBV27 and TRBJ2-1, with D tentatively TRBD2 (5 bases). This CDR3 contains 12 residues. Looked up from germline, CDR1 is MNHEY and CDR2 is SMNVEV (reference sequence). V was shortened by 5 bases and J by 10 bases, with 12 bases between the two germline ends.

The genes are TRBV6-5 and TRBJ2-7, with 14 bases that match TRBD2. With V trimmed by 0 bases and J by 7 bases, 5 bases remained unmatched. This CDR3 has 16 amino acids. Germline values: CDR1 MNHEY, CDR2 SVGAGI. The CDR3, as DNA: TGTGCCAGCAGTTACTCGGGGACTAGCGGGGGTAGAGAGCAGTACTTC. Amino acid sequence: CASSYSGTSGGREQYF.

This clonotype was found a few times. This chain links TRBV11-1 with TRBJ2-1; 9 bases line up with TRBD2. This CDR3 is built from 17 residues. V was pared by 3 bases and J by 7 bases, with 13 bases of the junction left unmatched. CDR1 is SGHAT and CDR2 is FQDESV in the germline V gene (reference sequence). The DNA for the CDR3 is TGTGCCAGCAGCTTCCGCCCTAGCGGGACGGGGTATAATGAGCAGTTCTTC. The encoded protein is CASSFRPSGTGYNEQFF.

Notes on this clonotype: The junction departs from the called germline gene at one end, perhaps through a read error. This chain links TRBV7-7 with TRBJ2-3; D uncertain. This CDR3 region has 13 residues. Germline V gives CDR1 SSHAT, CDR2 FNYEAQ (reference sequence). Written as DNA, the CDR3 is TGTGCTAGCAGCTTAGCTTGGACAGATACGCAGTATTTT. Translation: CASSLAWTDTQYF.

This rearrangement joins TRBV11-2 to TRBJ2-5; the D gene is possibly TRBD1 (5 bases). Germline-derived CDR1 and CDR2 are SGHAT and FQNNGV. Trimming stripped 6 bases from V and 5 bases from J, with 16 bases between. The CDR3 runs 14 residues. As DNA, the CDR3 is TGTGCCAGCAGACCCACAGGTGCCGAGGAGACCCAGTACTTC. Translating gives CASRPTGAEETQYF. The variable domain in full, completed from reference TRBV11-2 and TRBJ2-5, reads EAGVAQSPRYKIIEKRQSVAFWCNPISGHATLYWYQQILGQGPKLLIQFQNNGVVDDSQLPKDRFSAERLKGVDSTLKIQPAKLEDSAVYLCASRPTGAEETQYFGPGTRLLVL.

The rearrangement joins TRBV19 to TRBJ2-5; 8 nucleotides align to TRBD1. Germline CDR1 reads LNHDA; CDR2 reads SQIVND (reference sequence). V shed 6 bases, J shed 0 bases, and the junction held 3 bases outside the gene matches. CDR3 length: 14 residues. This CDR3 is CASRAGGNQETQYF. The CDR3 coding sequence is TGTGCCAGTAGGGCAGGGGGCAACCAAGAGACCCAGTACTTC.

This clonotype was picked up one time. This chain uses TRBV2 with TRBJ2-7, with TRBD1 matching over 8 bases. This CDR3 has 12 residues. V was clipped by 3 bases and J by 10 bases; unmatched bases: 5. In germline, CDR1 is SNHLY, CDR2 FYNNEI. The CDR3 here is CASSDRQGAQYF. DNA of the CDR3: TGTGCCAGCAGTGATCGGCAGGGGGCACAGTACTTC.

Concerning this clonotype: The junction shows a germline mismatch at one end, possibly a read error. CDR3 sequence: CASSYKGGGSTIYF. CDR3 coding DNA: TGTGCCAGCAGTTATAAGGGAGGTGGAAGCACCATATATTTT. The gene calls are TRBV6-5 and TRBJ1-3; D gene uncertain. This CDR3 comprises 14 residues. From germline, CDR1 is MNHEY and CDR2 SVGAGI.